This T cell receptor (beta chain) was found in a study of PD-1 blockade in classical Hodgkin lymphoma. Study-level information: Patients had nivolumab dosed at 3 mg/kg, delivered intravenously every 2 weeks. Study outcomes and limitations: Prior therapy or disease activity may underlie the repertoire differences, whose causes remain undefined. Reported findings placed baseline TCR diversity lower in newly diagnosed patients (compared with healthy donors).

TCRdb's table, derived via immunoSEQ multiplex PCR, lists solely in-frame clones and lacks some. This sample has about 100,000 clones; around nine tenths occur once, and the top ten carry under 7.5%. All trial patients relapsed after autologous stem cell transplantation. Complete response, partial response or progressive disease was recorded as best response. Trimming shortened V by 7 bases and J by 1 base, and 13 bases separated the two germline ends. This CDR3 contains 15 residues. The germline CDR1 and CDR2 sequences are MNHEY and SVGAGI. Note on this clone: Its target is not known.

This TCR derives from a human donor with classical Hodgkin lymphoma. The specimen was peripheral blood mononuclear cells (PBMCs), collected before the second cycle of nivolumab. This chain uses TRBV6-5 with TRBJ2-2; TRBD1 or TRBD2 may be the D gene (5 bases each). This chain's CDR3 is CASNTGPGNTGELFF. CDR3 nucleotides: TGTGCCAGCAATACGGGACCGGGGAACACCGGGGAGCTGTTTTTT.